This TCR beta chain is drawn from a study of blood T cell repertoires in COVID-19. About the research overall: PBMCs, B-cell-depleted T cells, or T cells provided the cDNA or gDNA that made up the material.

In the source study's methods: Estimated nucleated cell counts came from reference gene primer amplification. Data came from immunoSEQ multiplex PCR; TCRdb stores just in-frame clones and leaves some out. Clonal size and the V and J genes are those of that table, whereas D and trimming came from the DNA. The sample carries roughly 140,000 clones, around 87% recorded once. Trimming removed 4 bases at V and 4 bases at J, with 10 bases between. The CDR3 is 13 residues long. CDR1 is MRHNA and CDR2 is SNTAGT in the germline V gene. Sequenced input: peripheral blood. V is TRBV6-4 and J is TRBJ1-1; D perhaps matches TRBD1 (5 bases). The TCR comes from a human donor in a cohort sampled during active COVID-19. CDR3 amino acids: CASSVRQSTEAFF. Written as DNA, the CDR3 is TGTGCCAGCAGTGTACGACAGAGCACTGAAGCTTTCTTT.